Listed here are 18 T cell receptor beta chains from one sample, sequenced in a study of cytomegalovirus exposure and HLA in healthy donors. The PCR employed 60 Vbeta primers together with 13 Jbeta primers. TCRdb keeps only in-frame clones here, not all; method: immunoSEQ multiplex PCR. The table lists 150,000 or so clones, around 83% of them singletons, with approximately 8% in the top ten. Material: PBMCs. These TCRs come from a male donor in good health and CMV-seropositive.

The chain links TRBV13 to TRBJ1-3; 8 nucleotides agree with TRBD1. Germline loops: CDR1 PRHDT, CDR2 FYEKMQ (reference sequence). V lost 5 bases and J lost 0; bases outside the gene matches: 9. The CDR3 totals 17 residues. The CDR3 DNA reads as TGTGCCAGCAGCGCCCGACAGGGGCGGGCCTCTGGAAACACCATATATTTT. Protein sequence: CASSARQGRASGNTIYF.

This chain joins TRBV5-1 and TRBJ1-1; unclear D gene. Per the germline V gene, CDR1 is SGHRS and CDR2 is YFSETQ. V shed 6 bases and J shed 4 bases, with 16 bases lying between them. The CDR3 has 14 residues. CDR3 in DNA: TGCGCCAGCACGGCTACGGGTACGAGCACTGAAGCTTTCTTT. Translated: CASTATGTSTEAFF.

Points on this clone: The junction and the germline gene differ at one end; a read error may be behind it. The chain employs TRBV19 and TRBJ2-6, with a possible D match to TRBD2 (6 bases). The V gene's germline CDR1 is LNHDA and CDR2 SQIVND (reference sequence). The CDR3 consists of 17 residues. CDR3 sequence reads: CATSSAGRLTGANGLTF. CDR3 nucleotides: TGTGCCACCTCCTCAGCGGGCCGATTAACTGGGGCCAACGGCCTGACTTTC.

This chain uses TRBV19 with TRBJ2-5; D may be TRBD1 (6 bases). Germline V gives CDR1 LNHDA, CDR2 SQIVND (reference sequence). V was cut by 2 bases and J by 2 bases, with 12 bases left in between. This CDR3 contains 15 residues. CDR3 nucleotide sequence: TGTGCCAGTAGTATAACGGGACACCTGCAAGAGACCCAGTACTTC. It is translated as CASSITGHLQETQYF.

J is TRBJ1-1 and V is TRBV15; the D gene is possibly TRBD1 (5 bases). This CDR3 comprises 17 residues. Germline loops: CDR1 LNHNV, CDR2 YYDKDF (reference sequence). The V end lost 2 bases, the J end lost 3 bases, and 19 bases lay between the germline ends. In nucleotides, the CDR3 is TGTGCCACCAGCAGAATAGACAGACTAGTCGGAGACACTGAAGCTTTCTTT. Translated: CATSRIDRLVGDTEAFF.

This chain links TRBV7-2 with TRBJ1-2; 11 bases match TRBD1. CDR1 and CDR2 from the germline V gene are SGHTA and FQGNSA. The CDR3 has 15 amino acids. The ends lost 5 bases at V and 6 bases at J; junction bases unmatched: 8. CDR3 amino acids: CASSTRGGQGDGYTF. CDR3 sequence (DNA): TGTGCCAGCAGCACGAGGGGGGGACAGGGGGATGGCTACACCTTC.

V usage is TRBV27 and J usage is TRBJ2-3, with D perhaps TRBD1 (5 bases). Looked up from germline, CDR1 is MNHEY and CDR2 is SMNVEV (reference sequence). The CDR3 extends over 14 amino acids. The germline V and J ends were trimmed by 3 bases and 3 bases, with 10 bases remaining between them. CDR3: CASSFLPGTDTQYF. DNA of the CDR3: TGTGCCAGCAGTTTTCTTCCAGGGACAGATACGCAGTATTTT.

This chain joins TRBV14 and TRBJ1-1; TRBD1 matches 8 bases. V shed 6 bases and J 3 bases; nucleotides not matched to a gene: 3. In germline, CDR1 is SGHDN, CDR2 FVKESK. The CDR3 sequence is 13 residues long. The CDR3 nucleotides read TGTGCCAGCAGTGAACAGGGGGACACTGAAGCTTTCTTT. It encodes CASSEQGDTEAFF.

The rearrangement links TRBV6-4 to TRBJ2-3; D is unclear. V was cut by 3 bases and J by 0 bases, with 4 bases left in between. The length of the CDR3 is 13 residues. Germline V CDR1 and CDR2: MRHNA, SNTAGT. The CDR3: CASSEQSTDTQYF. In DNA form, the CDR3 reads TGTGCCAGCAGTGAACAAAGCACAGATACGCAGTATTTT.

CDR3 sequence (DNA): TGTGCCAGCAGTTTATCAGGCATCTCTCAGCATTTT. Translated, it gives CASSLSGISQHF. The rearrangement links TRBV28 to TRBJ1-5; D remains ambiguous. The CDR3 runs to 12 residues. The ends were cut back, 1 base at V and 13 bases at J, with 11 bases in the middle. CDR1 is MDHEN and CDR2 is SYDVKM in the germline V gene.

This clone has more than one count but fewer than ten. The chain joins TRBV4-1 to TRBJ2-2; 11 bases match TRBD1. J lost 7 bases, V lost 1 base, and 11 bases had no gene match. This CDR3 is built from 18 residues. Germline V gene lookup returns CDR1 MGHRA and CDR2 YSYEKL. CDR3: CASSQGNRDRGSGGELFF. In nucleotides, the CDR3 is TGCGCCAGCAGCCAAGGGAACCGGGACAGGGGGTCCGGCGGGGAGCTGTTTTTT.

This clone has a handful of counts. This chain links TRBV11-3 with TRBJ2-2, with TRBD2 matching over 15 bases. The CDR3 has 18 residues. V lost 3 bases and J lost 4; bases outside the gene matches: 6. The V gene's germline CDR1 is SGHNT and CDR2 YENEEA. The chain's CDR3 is CASSFGGLAGGTTGELFF. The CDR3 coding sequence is TGTGCCAGCAGCTTTGGGGGACTAGCGGGAGGCACCACCGGGGAGCTGTTTTTT.

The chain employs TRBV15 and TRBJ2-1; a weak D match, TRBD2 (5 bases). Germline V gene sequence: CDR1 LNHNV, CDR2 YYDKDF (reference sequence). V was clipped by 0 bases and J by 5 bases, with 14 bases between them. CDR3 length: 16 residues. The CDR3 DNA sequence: TGTGCCACCAGCAGAGACCCCGGGATCTTGAACAATGAGCAGTTCTTC. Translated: CATSRDPGILNNEQFF.

The DNA of the CDR3 is TGCAGCGTTAGACCACAGGGTATTGAAGCTTTCTTT. It yields the protein CSVRPQGIEAFF. The chain carries TRBV29-1 and TRBJ1-1; a possible D gene is TRBD1 (6 bases). Germline V gene lookup returns CDR1 SQVTM and CDR2 ANQGSEA. Between the trimmed V and J ends, which lost 5 bases and 7 bases, there was a span of 14 bases. CDR3 length: 12 amino acids.

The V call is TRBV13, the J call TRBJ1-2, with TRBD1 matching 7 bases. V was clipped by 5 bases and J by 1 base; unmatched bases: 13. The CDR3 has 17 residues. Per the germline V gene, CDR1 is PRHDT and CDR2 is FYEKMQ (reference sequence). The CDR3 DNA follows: TGTGCCAGCAGCCCGGAGACAGGGCTCCCCTTTAACTATGGCTACACCTTC. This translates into CASSPETGLPFNYGYTF.

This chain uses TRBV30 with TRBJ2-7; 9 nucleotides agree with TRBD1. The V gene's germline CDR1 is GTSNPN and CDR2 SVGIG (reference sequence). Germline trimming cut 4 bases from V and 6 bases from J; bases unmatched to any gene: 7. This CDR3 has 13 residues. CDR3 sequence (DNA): TGTGCCTGGACCGGGACAGGGCCGGGCGAGCAGTACTTC. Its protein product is CAWTGTGPGEQYF.

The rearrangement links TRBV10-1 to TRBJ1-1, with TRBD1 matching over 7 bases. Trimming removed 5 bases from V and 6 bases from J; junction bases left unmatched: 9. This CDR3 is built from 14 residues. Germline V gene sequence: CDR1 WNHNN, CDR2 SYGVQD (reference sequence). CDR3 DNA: TGCGCCAGCAGTCATTCTCCCCAGGGGGCTGAAGCTTTCTTT. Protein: CASSHSPQGAEAFF.

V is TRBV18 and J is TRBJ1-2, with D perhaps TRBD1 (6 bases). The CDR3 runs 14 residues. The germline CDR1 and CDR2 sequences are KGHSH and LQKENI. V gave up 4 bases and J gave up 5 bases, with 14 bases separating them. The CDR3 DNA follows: TGTGCCAGCTCACTACCTGACAGGAGATATGGCTACACCTTC. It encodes CASSLPDRRYGYTF.